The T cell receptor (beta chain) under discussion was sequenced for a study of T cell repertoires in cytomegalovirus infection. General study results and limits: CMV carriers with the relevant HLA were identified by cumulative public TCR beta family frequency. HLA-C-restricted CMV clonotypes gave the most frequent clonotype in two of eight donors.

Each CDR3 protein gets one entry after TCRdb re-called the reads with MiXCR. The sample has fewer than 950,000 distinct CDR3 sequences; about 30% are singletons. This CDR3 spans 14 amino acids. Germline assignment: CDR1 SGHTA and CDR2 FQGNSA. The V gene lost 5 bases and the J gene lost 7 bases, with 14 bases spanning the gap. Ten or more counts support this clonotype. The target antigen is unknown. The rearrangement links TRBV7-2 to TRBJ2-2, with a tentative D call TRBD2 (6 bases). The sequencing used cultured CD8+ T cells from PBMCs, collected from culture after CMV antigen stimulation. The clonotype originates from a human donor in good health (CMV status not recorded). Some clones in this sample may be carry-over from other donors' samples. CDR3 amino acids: CASSRRLVGGELFF. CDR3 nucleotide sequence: TGTGCCAGCAGCCGACGACTAGTTGGCGGGGAGCTGTTTTTT. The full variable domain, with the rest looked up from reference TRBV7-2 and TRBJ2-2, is GAGVSQSPSNKVTEKGKDVELRCDPISGHTALYWYRQSLGQGLEFLIYFQGNSAPDKSGLPSDRFSAERTGGSVSTLTIQRTQQEDSAVYLCASSRRLVGGELFFGEGSRLTVL.